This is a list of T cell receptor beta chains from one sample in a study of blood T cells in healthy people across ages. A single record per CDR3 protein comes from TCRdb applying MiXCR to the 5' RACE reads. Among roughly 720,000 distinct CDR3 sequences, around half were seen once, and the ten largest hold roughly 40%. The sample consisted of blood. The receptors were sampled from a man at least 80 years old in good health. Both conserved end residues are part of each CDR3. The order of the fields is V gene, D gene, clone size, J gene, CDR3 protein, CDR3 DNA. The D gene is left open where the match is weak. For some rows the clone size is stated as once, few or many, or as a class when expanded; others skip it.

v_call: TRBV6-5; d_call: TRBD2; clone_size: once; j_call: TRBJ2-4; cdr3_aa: CASSPAAGAGLNIQYF; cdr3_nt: TGTGCCAGCAGCCCCGCTGCGGGAGCGGGATTGAACATTCAGTACTTC
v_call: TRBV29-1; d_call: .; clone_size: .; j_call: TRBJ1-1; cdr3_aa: CSAERSANTEAFF; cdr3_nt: TGCAGCGCCGAAAGGTCCGCGAACACTGAAGCTTTCTTT
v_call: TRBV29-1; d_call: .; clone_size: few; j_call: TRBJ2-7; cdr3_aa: CSVSQGKSIMYF; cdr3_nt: TGCAGCGTGTCTCAGGGAAAGTCGATCATGTACTTC
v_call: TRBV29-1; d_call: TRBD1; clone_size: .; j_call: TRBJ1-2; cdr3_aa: CSAKGTATNYGYTF; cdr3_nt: TGCAGCGCCAAAGGGACAGCCACTAACTATGGCTACACCTTC
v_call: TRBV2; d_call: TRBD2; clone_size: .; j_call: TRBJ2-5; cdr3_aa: CASSAGASGTGEQYF; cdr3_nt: TGTGCCAGCAGTGCCGGGGCTAGCGGGACGGGAGAGCAGTACTTC
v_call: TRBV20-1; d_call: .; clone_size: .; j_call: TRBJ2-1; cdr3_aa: CSARDSMRTYNEQFF; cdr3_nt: TGCAGTGCTAGAGATTCGATGCGGACGTACAATGAGCAGTTCTTC
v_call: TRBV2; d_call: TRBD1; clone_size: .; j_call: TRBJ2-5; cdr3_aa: CASSPRDSLGETQYF; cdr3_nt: TGTGCCAGCAGTCCCCGGGACAGTCTGGGAGAGACCCAGTACTTC
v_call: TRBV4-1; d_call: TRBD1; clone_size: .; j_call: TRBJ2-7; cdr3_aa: CASSPRDRGLPYEQYF; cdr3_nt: TGCGCCAGCAGCCCCCGGGACAGGGGGCTTCCCTACGAGCAGTACTTC
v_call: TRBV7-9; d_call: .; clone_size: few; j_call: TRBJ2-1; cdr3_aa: CASSGLPNEQFF; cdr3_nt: TGTGCCAGCAGCGGATTACCCAATGAGCAGTTCTTC
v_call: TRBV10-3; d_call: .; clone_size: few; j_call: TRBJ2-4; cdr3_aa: CAISASGLTNIAKNIQYF; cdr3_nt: TGTGCCATCAGTGCCTCAGGGTTGACAAATATAGCCAAAAACATTCAGTACTTC
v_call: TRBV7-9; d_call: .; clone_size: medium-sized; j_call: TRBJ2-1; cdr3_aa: CASSFRGESSRNEQFF; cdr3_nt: TGTGCCAGCAGCTTTCGTGGGGAGAGCTCGAGGAATGAGCAGTTCTTC
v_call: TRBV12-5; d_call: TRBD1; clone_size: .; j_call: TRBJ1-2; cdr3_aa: CASGYGTGGNYGYTF; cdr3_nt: TGTGCTAGTGGTTACGGGACAGGGGGAAACTATGGCTACACCTTC
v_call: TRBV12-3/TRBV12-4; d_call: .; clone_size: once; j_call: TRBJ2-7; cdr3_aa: CASRLGFGEQYF; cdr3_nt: TGTGCCAGCAGACTTGGGTTTGGGGAGCAGTACTTC
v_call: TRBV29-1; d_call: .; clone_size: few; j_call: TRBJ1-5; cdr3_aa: CSVVRGPNQPQHF; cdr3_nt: TGCAGCGTTGTACGGGGGCCGAATCAGCCCCAGCATTTT
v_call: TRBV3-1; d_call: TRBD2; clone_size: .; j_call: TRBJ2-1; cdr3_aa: CASSQGGRRLAVLGEQFF; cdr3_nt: TGTGCCAGCAGCCAAGGTGGAAGACGGCTAGCGGTTTTAGGTGAGCAGTTCTTC
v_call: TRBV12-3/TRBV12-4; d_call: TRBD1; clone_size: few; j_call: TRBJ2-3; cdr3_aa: CASSDRAIDTQYF; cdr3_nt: TGTGCCAGCAGCGACAGGGCAATTGATACGCAGTATTTT
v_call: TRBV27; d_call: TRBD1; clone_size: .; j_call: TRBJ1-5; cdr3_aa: CASSLSRDRNQPQHF; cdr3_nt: TGTGCCAGCAGTTTATCGAGGGACAGAAATCAGCCCCAGCATTTT
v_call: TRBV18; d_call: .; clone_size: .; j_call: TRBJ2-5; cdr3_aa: CASSPGIGETQYF; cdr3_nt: TGTGCCAGCTCACCCGGGATCGGGGAGACCCAGTACTTC
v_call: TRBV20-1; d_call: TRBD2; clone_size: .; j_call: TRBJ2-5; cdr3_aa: CSARLAGAVETQYF; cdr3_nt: TGCAGTGCTCGACTAGCGGGAGCGGTAGAGACCCAGTACTTC
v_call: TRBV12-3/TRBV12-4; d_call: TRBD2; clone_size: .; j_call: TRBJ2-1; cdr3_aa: CASSSVLAGVKNEQFF; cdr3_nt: TGTGCCAGCAGCTCGGTACTAGCGGGAGTCAAGAATGAGCAGTTCTTC
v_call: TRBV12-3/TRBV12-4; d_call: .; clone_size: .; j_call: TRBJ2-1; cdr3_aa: CASSTTPPEQFF; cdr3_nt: TGTGCCAGCAGCACCACGCCCCCTGAGCAGTTCTTC
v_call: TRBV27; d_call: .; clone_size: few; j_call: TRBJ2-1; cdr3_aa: CASSLIDRKSHNEQFF; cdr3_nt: TGTGCCAGCAGTTTAATCGACCGAAAATCACACAATGAGCAGTTCTTC
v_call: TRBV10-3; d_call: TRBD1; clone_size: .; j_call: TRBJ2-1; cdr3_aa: CAISADRDTYNEQFF; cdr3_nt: TGTGCCATCAGTGCCGACAGGGACACCTACAATGAGCAGTTCTTC
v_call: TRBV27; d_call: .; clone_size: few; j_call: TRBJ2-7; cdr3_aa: CASSLQGKTYEQYF; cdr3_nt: TGTGCCAGCAGTTTACAGGGAAAGACCTACGAGCAGTACTTC
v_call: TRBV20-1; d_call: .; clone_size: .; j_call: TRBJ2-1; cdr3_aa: CSASTRVGAIGEQFF; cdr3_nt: TGCAGTGCTAGTACCAGGGTCGGGGCTATCGGCGAGCAGTTCTTC
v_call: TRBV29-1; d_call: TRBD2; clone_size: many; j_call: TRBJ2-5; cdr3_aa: CSVRTSGETQYF; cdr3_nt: TGCAGCGTGAGGACTAGCGGAGAGACCCAGTACTTC
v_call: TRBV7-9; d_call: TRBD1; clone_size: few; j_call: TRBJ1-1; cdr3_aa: CASRKGGWNTEAFF; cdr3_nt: TGTGCCAGCAGAAAAGGGGGCTGGAACACTGAAGCTTTCTTT
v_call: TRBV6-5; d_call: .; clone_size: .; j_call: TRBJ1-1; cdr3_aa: CASSKGARGTEAFF; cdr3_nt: TGTGCCAGCAGTAAGGGCGCCCGGGGCACTGAAGCTTTCTTT
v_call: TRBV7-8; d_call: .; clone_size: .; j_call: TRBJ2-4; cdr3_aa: CASVRDSDLAKNIQYF; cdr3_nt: TGTGCCAGCGTCCGGGACTCAGATCTAGCCAAAAACATTCAGTACTTC
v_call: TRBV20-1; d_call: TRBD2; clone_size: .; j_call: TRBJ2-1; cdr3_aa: CSARDPDSGRYNEQFF; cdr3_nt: TGCAGTGCTAGAGATCCGGATAGCGGGAGATACAATGAGCAGTTCTTC
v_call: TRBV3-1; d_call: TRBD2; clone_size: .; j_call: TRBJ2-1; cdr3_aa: CASGTSGTVGEQFF; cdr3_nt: TGTGCCAGCGGGACTAGCGGGACAGTAGGTGAGCAGTTCTTC
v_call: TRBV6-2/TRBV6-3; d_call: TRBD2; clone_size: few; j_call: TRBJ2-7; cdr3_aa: CASRIGTSEPYEQYF; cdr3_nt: TGTGCCAGCAGAATAGGGACTAGCGAGCCCTACGAGCAGTACTTC
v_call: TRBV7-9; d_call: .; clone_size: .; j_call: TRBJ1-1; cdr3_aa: CASSLGRIEEMNTEAFF; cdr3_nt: TGTGCCAGCAGCTTAGGTAGGATAGAGGAGATGAACACTGAAGCTTTCTTT
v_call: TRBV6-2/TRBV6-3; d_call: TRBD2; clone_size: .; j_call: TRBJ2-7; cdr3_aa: CASSYGWRRGSSYEQYF; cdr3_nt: TGTGCCAGCAGTTACGGGTGGCGGCGGGGGAGCTCCTACGAGCAGTACTTC
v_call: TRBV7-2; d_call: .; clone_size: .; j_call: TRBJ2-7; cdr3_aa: CASSLWDGHYEQYF; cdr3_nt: TGTGCCAGCAGCTTATGGGACGGGCATTACGAGCAGTACTTC
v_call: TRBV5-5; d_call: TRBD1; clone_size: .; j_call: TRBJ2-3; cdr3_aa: CASSLGDRWTDTQYF; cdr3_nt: TGTGCCAGCAGCTTGGGGGACAGATGGACAGATACGCAGTATTTT
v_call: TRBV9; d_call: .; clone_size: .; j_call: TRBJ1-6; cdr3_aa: CASGVTASSSNSPLHF; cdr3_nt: TGTGCCAGCGGGGTGACAGCCTCTTCAAGTAATTCACCCCTCCACTTT
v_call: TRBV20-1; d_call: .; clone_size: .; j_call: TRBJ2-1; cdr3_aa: CSASSPRSNEQFF; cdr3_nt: TGCAGTGCTAGCTCCCCTAGAAGCAATGAGCAGTTCTTC
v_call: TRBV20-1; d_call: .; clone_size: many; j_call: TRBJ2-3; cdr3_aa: CSGSSLGADTQYF; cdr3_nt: TGCAGCGGCTCCTCTTTGGGAGCAGATACGCAGTATTTT
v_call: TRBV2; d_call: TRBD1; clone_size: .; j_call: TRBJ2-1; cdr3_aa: CASSPRRRGLSEQFF; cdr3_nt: TGTGCCAGCAGCCCGAGGCGAAGGGGGCTTTCTGAGCAGTTCTTC